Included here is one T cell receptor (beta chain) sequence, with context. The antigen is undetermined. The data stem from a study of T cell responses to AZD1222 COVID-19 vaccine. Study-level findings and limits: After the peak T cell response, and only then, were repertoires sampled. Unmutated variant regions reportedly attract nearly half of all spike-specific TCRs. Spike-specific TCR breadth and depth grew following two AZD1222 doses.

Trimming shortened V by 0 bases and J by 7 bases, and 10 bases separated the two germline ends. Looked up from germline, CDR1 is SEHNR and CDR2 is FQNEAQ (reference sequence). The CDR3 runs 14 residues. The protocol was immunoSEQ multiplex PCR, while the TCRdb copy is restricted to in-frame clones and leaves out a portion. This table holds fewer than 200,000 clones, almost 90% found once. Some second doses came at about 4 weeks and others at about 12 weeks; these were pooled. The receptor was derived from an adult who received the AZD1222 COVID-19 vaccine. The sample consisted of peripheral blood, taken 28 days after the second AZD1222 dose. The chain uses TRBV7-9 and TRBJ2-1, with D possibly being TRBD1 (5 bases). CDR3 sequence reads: CASSLAFRDNEQFF. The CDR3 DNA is TGTGCCAGCAGCTTAGCCTTCAGGGATAATGAGCAGTTCTTC.